Sequencing of this TCR beta chain was carried out in a study of cytotoxic CD8 clonotypes in ibrutinib-treated CLL. The CDR3 totals 12 residues. The V gene lost 6 bases and the J gene lost 5 bases, with 10 bases spanning the gap. CDR1 SEHNR and CDR2 FQNEAQ come from the germline V gene (reference sequence). The method was immunoSEQ multiplex PCR; TCRdb's version includes in-frame clones alone and lacks a portion of them. This sample carries tens of thousands of clones, about 63% of them seen once, and the ten largest clones take approximately 5.2%. This clone was observed a few times. The chain has TRBV7-9 and TRBJ2-5; the D call may be TRBD1 or TRBD2 (5 bases each). This clonotype was obtained from a human donor with chronic lymphocytic leukemia. The sample consisted of PBMCs, taken after 12 months of ibrutinib treatment. The CDR3 spells CASRPEGETQYF. The CDR3 DNA reads TGTGCCAGCAGGCCAGAGGGGGAGACCCAGTACTTC.